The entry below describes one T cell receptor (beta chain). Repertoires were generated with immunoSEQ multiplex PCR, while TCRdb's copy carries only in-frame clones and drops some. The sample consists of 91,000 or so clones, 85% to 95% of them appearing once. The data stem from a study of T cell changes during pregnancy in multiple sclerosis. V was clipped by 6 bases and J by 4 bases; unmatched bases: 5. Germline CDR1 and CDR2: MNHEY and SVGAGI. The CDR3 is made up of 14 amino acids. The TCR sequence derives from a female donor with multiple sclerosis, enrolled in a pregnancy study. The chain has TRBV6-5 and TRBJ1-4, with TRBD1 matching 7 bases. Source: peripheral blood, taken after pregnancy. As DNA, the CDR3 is TGTGCCAGCAGACCGGGACAGCTTAATGAAAAACTGTTTTTT. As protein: CASRPGQLNEKLFF.